The rows below give T cell receptor beta chains drawn from one sample of a study of control samples from healthy donors and cancer patients. Sequencing was performed with immunoSEQ multiplex PCR; in TCRdb, only in-frame clones are kept and a portion is missing. This table has about 120,000 clones, about 92% appearing once. Source material: PBMCs. Every receptor here comes from an elderly man with head and neck cancer. Each CDR3 is given without its conserved first and last residue.

v_call: TRBV5-1
cdr3_aa: ASSFGTASPNEQF

v_call: TRBV4-1
cdr3_aa: ASSLGQEGGSEQF

v_call: TRBV3-1/TRBV3-2
cdr3_aa: ASSHRDQPQH

v_call: TRBV12-3/TRBV12-4
cdr3_aa: ARTGRENIQY

v_call: TRBV5-8
cdr3_aa: ASSPPGYHSYNEQF

v_call: TRBV24-1
cdr3_aa: ATSDIQQGPPNTGELF

v_call: TRBV6-1
cdr3_aa: ASSVVASRGRRADTQY

v_call: TRBV19
cdr3_aa: ASSSSGQGPTGELF

v_call: TRBV2
cdr3_aa: ASRVGEVAKNIQY

v_call: TRBV11-3
cdr3_aa: ASSLGWRDTQY

v_call: TRBV11-2
cdr3_aa: ASSLGRGVDSYT

v_call: TRBV5-1
cdr3_aa: ASSRTGGDGNTIY

v_call: TRBV5-1
cdr3_aa: ASSLAPGVNEKLF

v_call: TRBV27
cdr3_aa: ASSRRDGNYGYT

v_call: TRBV25-1
cdr3_aa: ASTSRAPGTDTQY

v_call: TRBV2
cdr3_aa: ASRGPLNTEAF

v_call: TRBV27
cdr3_aa: ASSLSRSSSGNTIY

v_call: TRBV28
cdr3_aa: ASRTRGGAYYEQY

v_call: TRBV2
cdr3_aa: ASSDWRGGNTGELF

v_call: TRBV5-4
cdr3_aa: ASSWDRGQGGGYT

v_call: TRBV6-4
cdr3_aa: ASSEREGSDTQY

v_call: TRBV27
cdr3_aa: ASSLSNGNEQF

v_call: TRBV24-1
cdr3_aa: ATSDYVNPGQENYGYT

v_call: TRBV9
cdr3_aa: ASSRLDRGSEQF

v_call: TRBV25-1
cdr3_aa: ASRDSYEQY

v_call: TRBV9
cdr3_aa: ASSVAFGKGEAF

v_call: TRBV5-1
cdr3_aa: ASSLTPGQGTYEQY

v_call: TRBV18
cdr3_aa: ASSPDLTDTQY

v_call: TRBV6-5
cdr3_aa: ASSSTGSYGYT

v_call: TRBV6-1
cdr3_aa: ASSVGPHRGGGEKLF

v_call: TRBV6-6
cdr3_aa: ASSRHGTGGQNTIY

v_call: TRBV2
cdr3_aa: ASSEDRGLETQY

v_call: TRBV10-1
cdr3_aa: ASRGQGVGNEQF

v_call: TRBV11-2
cdr3_aa: ASSPRLAGVVYEQY

v_call: TRBV15
cdr3_aa: ATSGAGLAYYGYT

v_call: TRBV5-1
cdr3_aa: ASSLPQSGYNSPLH

v_call: TRBV19
cdr3_aa: ASSIGQGGSEAF

v_call: TRBV9
cdr3_aa: ASSVGREAYNEQF